The TCR beta chain under discussion was sequenced for a study of brain metastases from non-small cell lung cancer (dated by TCRdb to between 2018 and 2021). Some background on the complete study: In non-small-cell lung cancer patients, the researchers characterized the immune microenvironment of brain metastases and primary tumors that had been resected as matched pairs. The paper as a whole reports these results and caveats: T-cell infiltration was lower in brain metastases than in primary tumors (P < 0.001). Compared with the matched primary tumors, T-cell clones appeared to be expanded in approximately 70% of brain metastases. TCR repertoires were found to be largely shared between paired brain metastases and primary tumors, although sparse T-cell densities were observed in the brain metastases.

A cohort of approximately 39 patients with surgically resected non-small-cell lung cancer, for whom both primary tumor and brain metastasis specimens were available, was included. The tumor specimens used were formalin-fixed, paraffin-embedded tissues taken from archives. Library preparation employed the immunoSEQ multiplex PCR assay. Sequencing of the T-cell receptor beta chain repertoire was carried out together with a 770-gene immune expression panel. TCRdb retrieved this table from immuneACCESS and kept in-frame rearrangements only. Not all clones are present; in checked studies, unresolved V genes account for under half, and no reason is known for the remainder. Recorded for this sample are about 690 clones; about 90% of them occurred a single time. The biggest ten clones account for more than 3.5% of the sample. Notes on this clone: Its binding antigen is unknown. Base qualities are not provided; no much larger clone lies one nucleotide away.

Clipping removes 3 bases from V and 15 bases from J, with 6 as the unmatched junction base count. The CDR3 sequence holds 13 residues, the cysteine and phenylalanine included. Only the CDR3 DNA stays, 39 bases, in frame from base 1. CDR1 KGHSH and CDR2 LQKENI are derived from the germline V gene. This chain is built from TRBV18 and TRBJ2-3, and TRBD2 aligns with 13 junction nucleotides. The specimen was tissue from a brain metastasis. In light of the paper, this sample's cell subset or site label describes: resected brain metastasis paired with primary lung tumor. The receptor was derived from a donor over 35 with non-small cell lung cancer. The CDR3 loop reads CASSPGLAGAAYF. The nucleotide sequence is TGTGCCAGCTCACCCGGACTAGCGGGAGCCGCATATTTT. This CDR3, with the reference TRBV18 and TRBJ2-3 proteins standing in past its ends, gives the full variable domain NAGVMQNPRHLVRRRGQEARLRCSPMKGHSHVYWYRQLPEEGLKFMVYLQKENIIDESGMPKERFSAEFPKEGPSILRIQQVVRGDSAAYFCASSPGLAGAAYFGPGTRLTVL.